The 22 T cell receptor beta chains below were found in one sample sequenced in a study of CD8 T cells in Susac syndrome. RNA was extracted with the RNeasy kit, and a quantity of roughly 0.5 to 1 ug was reverse transcribed using random hexamers. TCRdb re-derived calls from the immunoSEQ multiplex PCR reads in MiXCR, one entry per CDR3 protein. The sample consists of tens of thousands of distinct CDR3 sequences, around 94% of them appearing once. The sample comprised CD8+ T cells from PBMCs. The source of these receptors is a human donor with Susac syndrome.

This chain joins TRBV6-6 and TRBJ1-2; 10 bases are a match to TRBD1. The ends lost 5 bases at V and 0 bases at J; junction bases unmatched: 3. Per the germline V gene, CDR1 is MNHNY and CDR2 is SVGAGI (reference sequence). The CDR3 runs 15 residues. The CDR3 sequence: CASSLGTGANYGYTF. The CDR3 DNA sequence: TGTGCCAGCAGTCTCGGGACAGGGGCTAACTATGGCTACACCTTC.

The chain combines TRBV12-3 or TRBV12-4 with TRBJ1-2; the D is unclear. V lost 5 bases, J lost 4 bases, and 5 bases lay in between. The CDR3 spans 11 residues. In DNA form, the CDR3 reads TGTGCCAGCAGTCTCGGCTATGGCTACACCTTC. Protein product: CASSLGYGYTF.

V gene TRBV18 combines with J gene TRBJ2-7; D unclear. V was clipped by 0 bases and J by 3 bases, with 6 bases between them. Germline V gives CDR1 KGHSH, CDR2 LQKENI. The CDR3 contains 13 residues. For the CDR3, the DNA is TGTGCCAGCTCACCACCGCCTGGCTACGAGCAGTACTTC. Its protein is CASSPPPGYEQYF.

J is TRBJ1-4 and V is TRBV18, with D perhaps TRBD1 (5 bases). This CDR3 contains 17 residues. V gave up 3 bases and J gave up 2 bases, with 16 bases separating them. CDR1 is KGHSH, CDR2 LQKENI, per germline. CDR3 bases: TGTGCCAGCTCACCTAATTTTTGGGGGAACACTAATGAAAAACTGTTTTTT. Protein: CASSPNFWGNTNEKLFF.

This sequence joins TRBV29-1 and TRBJ2-3; a weak D match, TRBD2 (6 bases). Trimming left V 7 bases short and J 3 bases short, with 8 bases between. Germline assignment: CDR1 SQVTM and CDR2 ANQGSEA. The CDR3 totals 11 residues. The CDR3 DNA sequence: TGCAGCGCGGAGGGAACAGATACGCAGTATTTT. Amino acid sequence: CSAEGTDTQYF.

This rearrangement joins TRBV7-6 to TRBJ2-7; D is perhaps TRBD2 (7 bases). In germline, CDR1 is SGHVS, CDR2 FNYEAQ. The CDR3 covers 15 residues. With 5 bases removed from V and 0 bases from J, the gap between germline ends came to 14 bases. As DNA, the CDR3 is TGTGCCAGCAGCCCTCGGGGGGCGATCTCCTACGAGCAGTACTTC. The encoded protein is CASSPRGAISYEQYF.

V is TRBV6-2 or TRBV6-3 and J is TRBJ2-1, with TRBD1 identical over 7 bases. In germline, CDR1 is MNHEY, CDR2 SVGEGT. The ends lost 2 bases at V and 5 bases at J; junction bases unmatched: 3. The CDR3 runs 14 residues. The DNA for the CDR3 is TGTGCCAGCAGTTACCCCGACAGGGACAATGAGCAGTTCTTC. It codes for CASSYPDRDNEQFF.

The chain couples TRBV4-1 to TRBJ2-1; D remains unclear. Looked up from germline, CDR1 is MGHRA and CDR2 is YSYEKL. Trimming stripped 1 base from V and 6 bases from J, with 1 base between. There are 11 residues in the CDR3. The CDR3 region is CASSQVNEQFF. CDR3 DNA: TGCGCCAGCAGCCAAGTCAATGAGCAGTTCTTC.

V is TRBV9 and J is TRBJ2-1, with 10 bases aligning to TRBD1. Trimming cost V 2 bases and J 10 bases; bases outside gene matches: 12. In germline, CDR1 is SGDLS, CDR2 YYNGEE. This CDR3 has 16 amino acids. CDR3 amino acids: CASSVPGTGVEKEQFF. Written as DNA, the CDR3 is TGTGCCAGCAGCGTCCCCGGGACAGGGGTGGAGAAAGAGCAGTTCTTC.

The CDR3: CASRPGGGADTQYF. The CDR3 DNA reads as TGTGCCAGCAGGCCGGGGGGAGGGGCAGATACGCAGTATTTT. This chain connects TRBV28 to TRBJ2-3; TRBD2 matches at 7 bases. CDR3 size: 14 residues. Germline V CDR1 and CDR2: MDHEN, SYDVKM. With 6 bases clipped from V and 4 bases from J, the junction kept 7 bases outside the gene matches. Drawing the rest from reference TRBV28 and TRBJ2-3, the complete variable domain is DVKVTQSSRYLVKRTGEKVFLECVQDMDHENMFWYRQDPGLGLRLIYFSYDVKMKEKGDIPEGYSVSREKKERFSLILESASTNQTSMYLCASRPGGGADTQYFGPGTRLTVL.

The rearrangement joins TRBV2 to TRBJ1-1; D is uncertain. Looked up from germline, CDR1 is SNHLY and CDR2 is FYNNEI. V lost 5 bases and J 2 bases, leaving 3 bases between the germline ends. The CDR3 consists of 11 residues. CDR3 region: CASSTNTEAFF. The CDR3 coding sequence is TGTGCCAGCAGTACTAACACTGAAGCTTTCTTT.

The chain's CDR3 is CSARTGFSYEQYF. The CDR3 DNA follows: TGCAGTGCTAGGACAGGGTTCTCCTACGAGCAGTACTTC. The chain couples TRBV20-1 to TRBJ2-7; 7 nucleotides line up with TRBD1. This CDR3 has 13 residues. The germline V gene encodes CDR1 DFQATT and CDR2 SNEGSKA (reference sequence). Losses at the gene ends were 3 bases for V and 0 bases for J; bases not matched to a gene: 2.

V usage is TRBV9 and J usage is TRBJ2-1; no firm D call. CDR3 length: 13 residues. V gave up 4 bases and J gave up 5 bases, with 10 bases separating them. Germline CDR1 SGDLS, CDR2 YYNGEE. CDR3 sequence reads: CASSLDWNNEQFF. The CDR3 DNA reads TGTGCCAGCAGCCTCGACTGGAACAATGAGCAGTTCTTC.

CDR3 coding DNA: TGCGCCAGCAGCTTGCGTGGGGCGGAAGATACGCAGTATTTT. It specifies CASSLRGAEDTQYF. The chain has TRBV5-1 and TRBJ2-3; TRBD1 might be the D (5 bases). The CDR3 runs to 14 residues. The V end was cut by 1 base, the J end by 5 bases, with 11 bases between. Germline values: CDR1 SGHRS, CDR2 YFSETQ.

This clonotype showed up just once. V and J are TRBV6-5 and TRBJ2-7; 8 bases map to TRBD1. Trimming at V came to 5 bases and at J to 7 bases, leaving 7 bases not matched to a gene. The germline V gene encodes CDR1 MNHEY and CDR2 SVGAGI. This CDR3 has 13 residues. CDR3 nucleotides: TGTGCCAGCAGTCCAGGGACAGGTCGGGAGCAGTACTTC. It codes for CASSPGTGREQYF.

V gene TRBV6-2 or TRBV6-3 combines with J gene TRBJ2-3; a weak D match, TRBD2 (6 bases). Germline-derived CDR1 and CDR2 are MNHEY and SVGEGT. V was pared by 7 bases and J by 6 bases, with 8 bases between. The CDR3 spans 11 residues. The DNA of the CDR3 is TGTGCCAGCATCGCGGGGGATACGCAGTATTTT. This encodes CASIAGDTQYF.

The chain links TRBV15 to TRBJ2-7, with no clear D. V was clipped by 4 bases and J by 3 bases, with 22 bases between them. Germline CDR1 reads LNHNV; CDR2 reads YYDKDF (reference sequence). The CDR3 is 17 amino acids. The CDR3 loop is CATSTFPGPKSFYEQYF. The CDR3 region has the DNA TGTGCCACCAGCACCTTCCCAGGTCCCAAAAGCTTCTACGAGCAGTACTTC.

Here the CDR3 reads CSLRAGAGQETQYF. DNA for the CDR3: TGCAGCCTACGAGCGGGGGCCGGCCAAGAGACCCAGTACTTC. The rearrangement links TRBV29-1 to TRBJ2-5; TRBD2 matches 8 bases. The CDR3 sequence is 14 residues long. Germline V gene lookup returns CDR1 SQVTM and CDR2 ANQGSEA. Trimming at V came to 8 bases and at J to 1 base, leaving 9 bases not matched to a gene.

CDR3: CASSYRDRESYGYTF. DNA of the CDR3: TGTGCCAGCAGCTACCGGGACAGGGAGTCCTATGGCTACACCTTC. This chain joins TRBV28 and TRBJ1-2; 9 bases agree with TRBD1. Germline CDR1 reads MDHEN; CDR2 reads SYDVKM. Losses at the gene ends were 6 bases for V and 4 bases for J; bases not matched to a gene: 9. There are 15 residues in the CDR3.

The CDR3 DNA is TGTGCCAGCAGTACACAACAGGAGGGAAGAGCCAAAAACATTCAGTACTTC. This gives the protein CASSTQQEGRAKNIQYF. This sequence joins TRBV28 and TRBJ2-4; D perhaps matches TRBD2 (6 bases). Per the germline V gene, CDR1 is MDHEN and CDR2 is SYDVKM. V was trimmed by 5 bases and J by 0 bases, leaving 17 bases between them. This CDR3 spans 17 amino acids. Filled out from reference TRBV28 and TRBJ2-4, the complete variable domain reads DVKVTQSSRYLVKRTGEKVFLECVQDMDHENMFWYRQDPGLGLRLIYFSYDVKMKEKGDIPEGYSVSREKKERFSLILESASTNQTSMYLCASSTQQEGRAKNIQYFGAGTRLSVL.

This chain links TRBV7-6 with TRBJ2-7, with 9 bases that match TRBD2. Looked up from germline, CDR1 is SGHVS and CDR2 is FNYEAQ. V gave up 5 bases and J gave up 0 bases; unmatched junction bases: 11. CDR3 length: 17 residues. The CDR3 loop reads CASSGVVAGALSYEQYF. DNA for the CDR3: TGTGCCAGCAGCGGGGTGGTAGCGGGGGCCCTCTCCTACGAGCAGTACTTC.

This chain joins TRBV15 and TRBJ2-7; no clear D. V was clipped by 3 bases and J by 3 bases, with 6 bases between them. This CDR3 spans 12 amino acids. The V gene's germline CDR1 is LNHNV and CDR2 YYDKDF (reference sequence). CDR3 DNA sequence: TGTGCCACCAGCAGGGACGGCTACGAGCAGTACTTC. It specifies CATSRDGYEQYF.